This T cell receptor (beta chain) was sequenced during a study of early T cells in non-severe SARS-CoV-2 infection. V was clipped by 0 bases and J by 7 bases, with 9 bases between them. Germline CDR1 is SEHNR and CDR2 is FQNEAQ (reference sequence). This CDR3 region has 13 residues. Unique molecular identifiers were attached to individual cDNA molecules. TCRdb re-derived calls from the 5' RACE reads in MiXCR, one entry per CDR3 protein. The sample lists some 62,000 distinct CDR3 sequences, roughly a tenth occurring once. This sequence originates from an adult who was a healthcare worker with PCR-confirmed SARS-CoV-2 infection or an uninfected control (not recorded which). The sample comprised whole blood. The rearrangement uses TRBV7-9 and TRBJ1-2; TRBD1 might be the D (6 bases). CDR3 sequence: CASSLAGARGYTF. CDR3 bases: TGTGCCAGCAGCTTAGCGGGGGCGCGTGGCTACACCTTC. Full variable domain (missing parts from reference TRBV7-9 and TRBJ1-2): DTGVSQNPRHKITKRGQNVTFRCDPISEHNRLYWYRQTLGQGPEFLTYFQNEAQLEKSRLLSDRFSAERPKGSFSTLEIQRTEQGDSAMYLCASSLAGARGYTFGSGTRLTVV.